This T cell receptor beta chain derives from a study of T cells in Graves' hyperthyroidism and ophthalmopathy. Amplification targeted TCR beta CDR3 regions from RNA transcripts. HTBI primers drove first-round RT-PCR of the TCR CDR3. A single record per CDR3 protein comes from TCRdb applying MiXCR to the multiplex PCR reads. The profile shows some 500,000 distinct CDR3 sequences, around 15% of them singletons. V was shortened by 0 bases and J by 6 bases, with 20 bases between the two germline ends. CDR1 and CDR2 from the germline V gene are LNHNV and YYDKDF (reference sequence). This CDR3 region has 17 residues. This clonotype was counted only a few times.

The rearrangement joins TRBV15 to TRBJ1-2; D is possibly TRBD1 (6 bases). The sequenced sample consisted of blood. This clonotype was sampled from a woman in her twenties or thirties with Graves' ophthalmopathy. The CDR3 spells CATSRDQGMRDPHGYTF. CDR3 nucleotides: TGTGCCACCAGCAGAGATCAGGGGATGAGGGACCCCCATGGCTACACCTTC.